The clone carrying this T cell receptor (beta chain) was seen a few times. The antigen remains undetermined. The sample comes from a study of T cells after yellow fever vaccination. About the study: It was SMART-Seq v4 Ultra Low Input that prepared the fractions with low cell numbers. Study-wide results and caveats: The CD4 and CD8 compartments had a small share of their clonotypes in common. Researchers cautioned that FACS-sorted repertoires could harbor abundant clonotypes contaminating from the bulk population.

A 5'RACE template-switching step, the method used to make TCR cDNA, added a universal primer site and UMIs. One entry per CDR3 protein results from TCRdb running MiXCR on the 5' RACE reads. The table includes approximately 580,000 distinct CDR3 sequences, around a sixth detected once. In germline, CDR1 is KGHDR, CDR2 SFDVKD. The CDR3 is made up of 15 amino acids. Trimming took 3 bases from V and 1 from J; bases not matched to a gene: 1. V and J are TRBV24-1 and TRBJ2-3; 9 bases align to TRBD2. The sequence was collected from a young man who received the YFV17D yellow fever vaccine. The specimen comprised PBMCs, sampled 5 to 6 days after the first yellow fever vaccination. The chain's CDR3 is CATSDERGGTDTQYF. CDR3 nucleotide sequence: TGTGCCACCAGTGATGAGCGGGGGGGCACAGATACGCAGTATTTT.